This entry lists 2 T cell receptor beta chains sequenced from one sample in a study of blood T cell repertoires in COVID-19 (dated by TCRdb to about 2020). Library creation used the immunoSEQ multiplex PCR assay. This is the immuneACCESS table as TCRdb keeps it, with only in-frame sequences that have V and J called. A part of the clones is gone; compared with another copy, unresolved V genes explain less than half, and the rest is unexplained. The sample contains around 260,000 clones, about 85% of them found a single time. The ten largest clones capture roughly 14% of the sample. What was sequenced was peripheral blood. The origin of the receptors is a human donor in a cohort sampled during active COVID-19.

The chain uses TRBV27 and TRBJ2-3, with TRBD2 matching 10 bases. The germline V gene encodes CDR1 MNHEY and CDR2 SMNVEV (reference sequence). The CDR3 is 16 amino acids. Trimming took 5 bases from V and 4 from J; bases not matched to a gene: 9. The CDR3 nucleotides are TGTGCCAGCAGTCCATTCAGCGGGAGGGCCTCAGATACGCAGTATTTT. It codes for CASSPFSGRASDTQYF.

The chain is built from TRBV19 and TRBJ2-7, with 9 bases that match TRBD2. Per the germline V gene, CDR1 is LNHDA and CDR2 is SQIVND (reference sequence). The trim removed 6 bases at V and 2 bases at J, leaving 5 bases unmatched. The CDR3 sequence is 14 residues long. CDR3 coding DNA: TGTGCCAGTAGAACAGCGGGAGGCCCCTACGAGCAGTACTTC. Protein product: CASRTAGGPYEQYF.